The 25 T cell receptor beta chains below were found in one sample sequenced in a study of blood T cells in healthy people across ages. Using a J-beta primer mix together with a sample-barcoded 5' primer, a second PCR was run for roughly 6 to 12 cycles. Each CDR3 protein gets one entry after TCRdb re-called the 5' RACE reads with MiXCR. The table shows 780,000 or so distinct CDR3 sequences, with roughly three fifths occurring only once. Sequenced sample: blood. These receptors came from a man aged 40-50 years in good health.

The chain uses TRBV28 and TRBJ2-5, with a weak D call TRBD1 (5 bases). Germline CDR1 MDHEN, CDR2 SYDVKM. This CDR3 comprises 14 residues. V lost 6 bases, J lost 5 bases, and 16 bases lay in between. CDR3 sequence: CASRNFWGGETQYF. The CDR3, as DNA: TGTGCCAGCAGAAATTTCTGGGGCGGCGAGACCCAGTACTTC.

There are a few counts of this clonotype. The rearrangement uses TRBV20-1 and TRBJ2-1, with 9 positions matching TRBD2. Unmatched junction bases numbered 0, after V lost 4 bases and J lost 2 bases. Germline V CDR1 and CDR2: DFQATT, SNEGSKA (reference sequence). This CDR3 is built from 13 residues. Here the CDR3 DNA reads TGCAGTGCTATAGCGGGAGCCTACAATGAGCAGTTCTTC. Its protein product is CSAIAGAYNEQFF.

CDR3 bases: TGTGCCAGCTCACCAGGACAGCCCGTACTTCGTGGCTACACCTTC. Encoded protein: CASSPGQPVLRGYTF. This chain uses TRBV18 with TRBJ1-2, with D tentatively TRBD1 (6 bases). V gave up 2 bases and J gave up 7 bases, with 17 bases separating them. The CDR3 covers 15 residues. Germline CDR1 reads KGHSH; CDR2 reads LQKENI.

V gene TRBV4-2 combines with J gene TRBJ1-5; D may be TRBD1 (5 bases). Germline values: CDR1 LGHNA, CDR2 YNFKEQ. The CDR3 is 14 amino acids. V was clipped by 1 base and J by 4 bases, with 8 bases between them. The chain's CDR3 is CASSQAGRNQPQHF. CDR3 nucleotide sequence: TGTGCCAGCAGCCAAGCGGGGCGGAATCAGCCCCAGCATTTT.

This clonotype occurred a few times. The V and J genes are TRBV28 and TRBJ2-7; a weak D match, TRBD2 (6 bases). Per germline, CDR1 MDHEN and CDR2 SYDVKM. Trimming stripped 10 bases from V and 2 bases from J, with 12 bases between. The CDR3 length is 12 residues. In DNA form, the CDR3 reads TGTGCCACCCGGCGGGATACCTACGAGCAGTACTTC. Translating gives CATRRDTYEQYF.

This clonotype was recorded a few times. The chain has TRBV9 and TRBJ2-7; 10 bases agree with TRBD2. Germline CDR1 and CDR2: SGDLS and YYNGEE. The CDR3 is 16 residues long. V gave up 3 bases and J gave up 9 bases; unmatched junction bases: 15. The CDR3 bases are TGTGCCAGCAGCGCCTCTATACTAGCGGGGAAACTCGGGCAGTACTTC. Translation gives CASSASILAGKLGQYF.

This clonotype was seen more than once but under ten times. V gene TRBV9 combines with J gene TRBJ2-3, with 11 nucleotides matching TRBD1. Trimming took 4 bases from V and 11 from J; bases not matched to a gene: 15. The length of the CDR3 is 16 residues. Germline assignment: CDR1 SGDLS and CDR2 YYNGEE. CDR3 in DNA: TGTGCCAGCAGCCCCCAGACCGGGACAGGGGGAGGTGGGCAGTATTTT. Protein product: CASSPQTGTGGGGQYF. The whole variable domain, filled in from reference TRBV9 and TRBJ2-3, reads DSGVTQTPKHLITATGQRVTLRCSPRSGDLSVYWYQQSLDQGLQFLIQYYNGEERAKGNILERFSAQQFPDLHSELNLSSLELGDSALYFCASSPQTGTGGGGQYFGPGTRLTVL.

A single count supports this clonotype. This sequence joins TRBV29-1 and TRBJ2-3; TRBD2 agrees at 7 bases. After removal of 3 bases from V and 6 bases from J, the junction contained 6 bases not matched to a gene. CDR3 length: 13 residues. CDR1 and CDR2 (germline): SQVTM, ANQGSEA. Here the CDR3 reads CSVEVGGFDTQYF. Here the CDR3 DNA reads TGCAGCGTTGAGGTGGGAGGGTTTGATACGCAGTATTTT.

CDR3 amino acids: CASSKFWRSSYEQYF. The CDR3 nucleotides are TGTGCCAGCAGCAAATTTTGGCGGAGCTCCTACGAGCAGTACTTC. This chain links TRBV21-1 with TRBJ2-7. TRBV21-1 is tagged as a pseudogene. The CDR3 loop spans 15 amino acids.

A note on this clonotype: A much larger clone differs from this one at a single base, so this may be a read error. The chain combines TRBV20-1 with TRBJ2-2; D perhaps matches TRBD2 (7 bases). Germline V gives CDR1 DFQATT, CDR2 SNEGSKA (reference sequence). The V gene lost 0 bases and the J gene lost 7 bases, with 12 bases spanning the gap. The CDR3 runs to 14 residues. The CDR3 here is CSARDRGASGELFF. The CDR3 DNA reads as TGCAGTGCTAGAGATCGGGGGGCAAGCGGGGAGCTGTTTTTT.

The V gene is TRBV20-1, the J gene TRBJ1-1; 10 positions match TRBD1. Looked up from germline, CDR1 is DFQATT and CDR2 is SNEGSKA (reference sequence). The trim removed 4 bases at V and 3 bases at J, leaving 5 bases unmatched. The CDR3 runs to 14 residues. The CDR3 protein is CSAKKDRGYTEAFF. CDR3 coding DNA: TGCAGTGCTAAGAAGGACAGGGGGTACACTGAAGCTTTCTTT.

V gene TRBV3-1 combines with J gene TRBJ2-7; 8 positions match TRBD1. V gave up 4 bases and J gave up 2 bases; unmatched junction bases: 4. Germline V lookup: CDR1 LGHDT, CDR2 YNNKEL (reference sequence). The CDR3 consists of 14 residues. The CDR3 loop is CASSPGQDPYEQYF. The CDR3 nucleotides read TGTGCCAGCAGCCCGGGACAGGACCCCTACGAGCAGTACTTC.

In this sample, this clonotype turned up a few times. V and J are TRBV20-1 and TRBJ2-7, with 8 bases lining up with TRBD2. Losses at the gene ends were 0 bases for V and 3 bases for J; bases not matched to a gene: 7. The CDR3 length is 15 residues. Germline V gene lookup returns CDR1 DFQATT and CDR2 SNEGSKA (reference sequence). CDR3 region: CSAREAGRANYEQYF. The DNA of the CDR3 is TGCAGTGCTAGAGAGGCCGGGAGGGCTAACTACGAGCAGTACTTC.

CDR3 in amino acids: CASSLGIGTGTISYEQYF. As DNA, the CDR3 is TGTGCCAGCAGCTTAGGGATAGGGACAGGGACCATCTCCTACGAGCAGTACTTC. This chain uses TRBV7-9 with TRBJ2-7, with 9 bases aligning to TRBD1. Germline CDR1 and CDR2: SEHNR and FQNEAQ (reference sequence). This CDR3 has 18 amino acids. With 1 base clipped from V and 0 bases from J, the junction kept 10 bases outside the gene matches.

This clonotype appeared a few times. CDR3 nucleotides: TGTGCCAGCAGCGTCTCCGCGTCCCCGGGACTAGCGGGAGTATCTGGGGCCAACGTCCTGACTTTC. Encoded protein: CASSVSASPGLAGVSGANVLTF. V usage is TRBV9 and J usage is TRBJ2-6; 14 bases fit TRBD2. The junction had 14 bases not matched to a gene; V was cut back by 2 bases and J by 1 base. The CDR3 sequence is 22 residues long. CDR1 and CDR2 (germline): SGDLS, YYNGEE.

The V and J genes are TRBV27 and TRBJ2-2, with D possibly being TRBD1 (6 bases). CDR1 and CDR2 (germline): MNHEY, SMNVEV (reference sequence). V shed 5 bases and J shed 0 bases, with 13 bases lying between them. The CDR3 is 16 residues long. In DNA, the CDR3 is TGTGCCAGCAGTGAGGGGGACCGGACGAACACCGGGGAGCTGTTTTTT. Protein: CASSEGDRTNTGELFF.

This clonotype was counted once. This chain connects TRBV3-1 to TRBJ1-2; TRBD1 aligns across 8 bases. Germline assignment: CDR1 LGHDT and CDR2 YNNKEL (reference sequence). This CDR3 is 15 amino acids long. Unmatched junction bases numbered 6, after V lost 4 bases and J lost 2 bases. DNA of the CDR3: TGTGCCAGCAGCCGAGTACAGGGGGGGAACTATGGCTACACCTTC. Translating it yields CASSRVQGGNYGYTF. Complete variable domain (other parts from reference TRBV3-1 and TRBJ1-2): DTAVSQTPKYLVTQMGNDKSIKCEQNLGHDTMYWYKQDSKKFLKIMFSYNNKELIINETVPNRFSPKSPDKAHLNLHINSLELGDSAVYFCASSRVQGGNYGYTFGSGTRLTVV.

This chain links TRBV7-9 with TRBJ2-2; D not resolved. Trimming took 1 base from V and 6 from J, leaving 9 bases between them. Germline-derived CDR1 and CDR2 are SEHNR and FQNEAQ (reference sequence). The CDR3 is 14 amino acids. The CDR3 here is CASSLGQSSGELFF. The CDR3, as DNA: TGTGCCAGCAGCTTAGGCCAGTCCTCCGGGGAGCTGTTTTTT.

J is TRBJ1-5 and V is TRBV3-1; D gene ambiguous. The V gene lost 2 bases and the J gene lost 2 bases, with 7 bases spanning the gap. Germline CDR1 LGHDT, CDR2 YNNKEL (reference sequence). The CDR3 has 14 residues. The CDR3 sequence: CASSQLAGNQPQHF. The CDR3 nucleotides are TGTGCCAGCAGCCAACTAGCAGGCAATCAGCCCCAGCATTTT.

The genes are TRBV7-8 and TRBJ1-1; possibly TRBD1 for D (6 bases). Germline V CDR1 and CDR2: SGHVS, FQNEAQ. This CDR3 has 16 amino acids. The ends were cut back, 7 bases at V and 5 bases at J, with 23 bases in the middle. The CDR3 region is CASTDPGGSGGTEAFF. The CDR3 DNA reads TGTGCCAGCACCGACCCGGGGGGCTCGGGAGGGACTGAAGCTTTCTTT.

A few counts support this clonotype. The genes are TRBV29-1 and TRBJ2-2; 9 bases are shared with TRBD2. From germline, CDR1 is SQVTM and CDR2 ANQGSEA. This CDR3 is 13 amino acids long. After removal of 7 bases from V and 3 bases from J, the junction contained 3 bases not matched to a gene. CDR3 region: CSGRTSDTGELFF. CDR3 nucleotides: TGCAGCGGTCGGACTAGCGACACCGGGGAGCTGTTTTTT.

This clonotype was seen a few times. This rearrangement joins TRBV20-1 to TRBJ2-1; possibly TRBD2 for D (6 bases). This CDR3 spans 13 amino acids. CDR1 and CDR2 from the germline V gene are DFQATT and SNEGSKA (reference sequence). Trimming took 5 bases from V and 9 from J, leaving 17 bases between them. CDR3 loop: CSAFPPGDVEQFF. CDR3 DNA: TGCAGTGCTTTCCCCCCGGGAGACGTTGAGCAGTTCTTC.

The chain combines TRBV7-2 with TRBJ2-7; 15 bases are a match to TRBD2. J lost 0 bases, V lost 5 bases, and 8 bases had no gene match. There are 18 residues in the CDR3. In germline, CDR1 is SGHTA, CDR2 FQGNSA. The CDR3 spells CASSPPGLAGGSSYEQYF. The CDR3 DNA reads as TGTGCCAGCAGCCCACCCGGACTAGCGGGAGGGAGCTCCTACGAGCAGTACTTC.

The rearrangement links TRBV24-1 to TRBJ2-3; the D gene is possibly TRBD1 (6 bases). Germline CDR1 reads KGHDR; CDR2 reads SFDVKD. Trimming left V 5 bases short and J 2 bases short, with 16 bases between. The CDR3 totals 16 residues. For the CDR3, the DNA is TGTGCCACCAGTGTCAACAGGGTACTGGTCACAGATACGCAGTATTTT. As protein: CATSVNRVLVTDTQYF.

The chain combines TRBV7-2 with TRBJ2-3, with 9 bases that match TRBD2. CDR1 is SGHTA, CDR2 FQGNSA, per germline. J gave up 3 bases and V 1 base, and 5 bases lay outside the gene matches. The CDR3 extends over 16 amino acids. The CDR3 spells CASSLDPSGITDTQYF. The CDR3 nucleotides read TGTGCCAGCAGCTTAGATCCTAGCGGGATTACAGATACGCAGTATTTT.